This TCR beta chain is drawn from a study of cytomegalovirus exposure and HLA in healthy donors. Study findings and constraints: In an earlier analysis, about 90% or about 30%: the productive usage of most TCR beta V segments. Follow-up analysis later connected one missense variant in DCLRE1C with trimming of TCR beta V- and J-genes. A later analysis showed TCR association rates differing by HLA locus, peaking at DRB1 and lowest at HLA-C.

13 Jbeta primers and 60 Vbeta primers were used for the PCR. The repertoire was sequenced with immunoSEQ multiplex PCR; TCRdb's copy has only in-frame clones and lacks some. The table shows 100,000 to 150,000 clones, with 60% to 85% occurring only once. Healthy people donating bone marrow made up the donors. This clone came up many times. The antigen remains undetermined. CDR1 and CDR2 from the germline V gene are MNHEY and SMNVEV (reference sequence). The CDR3 is made up of 15 amino acids. Trimming cost V 0 bases and J 6 bases; bases outside gene matches: 6. This sequence was found in a woman aged 40 to 50 in good health and CMV-seronegative. This chain joins TRBV27 and TRBJ2-7, with 9 bases identical to TRBD1. Sequencing input: PBMCs. The CDR3 nucleotides read TGTGCCAGCAGTTTATCGGGGACAGGGTATAGCGAGCAGTACTTC. This translates into CASSLSGTGYSEQYF.